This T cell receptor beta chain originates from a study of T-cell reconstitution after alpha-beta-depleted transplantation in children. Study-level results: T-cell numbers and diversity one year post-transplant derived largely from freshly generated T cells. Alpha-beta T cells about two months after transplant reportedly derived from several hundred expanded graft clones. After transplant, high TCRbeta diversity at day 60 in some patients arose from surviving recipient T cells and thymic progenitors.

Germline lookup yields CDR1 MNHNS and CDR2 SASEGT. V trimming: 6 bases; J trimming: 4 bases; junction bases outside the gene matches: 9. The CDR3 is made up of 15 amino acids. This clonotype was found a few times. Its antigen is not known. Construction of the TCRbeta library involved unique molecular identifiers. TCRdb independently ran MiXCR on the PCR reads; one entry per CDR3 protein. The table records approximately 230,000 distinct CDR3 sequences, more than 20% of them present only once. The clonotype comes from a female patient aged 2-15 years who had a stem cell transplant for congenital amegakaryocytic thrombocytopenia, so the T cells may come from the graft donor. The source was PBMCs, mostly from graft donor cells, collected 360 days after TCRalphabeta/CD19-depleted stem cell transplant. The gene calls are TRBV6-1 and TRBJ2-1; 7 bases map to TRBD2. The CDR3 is CASSHVASGYNEQFF. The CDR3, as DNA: TGTGCCAGCAGCCACGTGGCTAGCGGATACAATGAGCAGTTCTTC.